This T cell receptor (beta chain) originates from a study of T cell responses to AZD1222 COVID-19 vaccine. This clone was recorded once. The antigen remains undetermined. The data were produced by immunoSEQ multiplex PCR, yet TCRdb's version contains in-frame clones alone and is incomplete. The profile covers 150,000 or so clones, with approximately 91% appearing a single time and around 2% taken by the ten largest. This CDR3 region has 14 residues. V dropped 0 bases and J dropped 6 bases, with 10 bases sitting between them. Germline V gives CDR1 SGHRS, CDR2 YFSETQ. Study results and limitations: Vaccine-associated CD4 TCRs spanned spike, dominant at 160-218 and 743-854. Clonal diversity may have been underestimated in mostly white British donors.

The sequencing used peripheral blood, collected on day 0 of AZD1222 vaccination. The rearrangement uses TRBV5-1 and TRBJ1-5; D gene ambiguous. This TCR was recovered from an adult in good health. The chain's CDR3 is CASSLAHPGQPQHF. The CDR3 DNA reads as TGCGCCAGCAGCTTGGCCCATCCGGGTCAGCCCCAGCATTTT.